Sequencing of this T cell receptor (beta chain) was carried out in a study of T cell repertoires in cytomegalovirus infection. TCRdb reanalysed the reads using MiXCR and keeps one entry per CDR3 protein. Among approximately 180,000 distinct CDR3 sequences listed, 15% to 20% were seen once. The clonotype was recovered from a human donor in good health (CMV status not recorded). Some clones in this sample may be carry-over from other donors' samples. Sequencing used CD8+ T cells from PBMCs.

Here the CDR3 reads CALSNVVFSSYNEQFF. The CDR3 DNA sequence: TGTGCCCTCTCAAACGTCGTTTTTAGCTCCTACAATGAGCAGTTCTTC. The chain links TRBV6-6 to TRBJ2-1; D is undetermined. Trimming took off 11 bases at V and 0 bases at J, with 20 bases between the two ends. The CDR3 spans 16 residues. Germline CDR1 and CDR2: MNHNY and SVGAGI (reference sequence).